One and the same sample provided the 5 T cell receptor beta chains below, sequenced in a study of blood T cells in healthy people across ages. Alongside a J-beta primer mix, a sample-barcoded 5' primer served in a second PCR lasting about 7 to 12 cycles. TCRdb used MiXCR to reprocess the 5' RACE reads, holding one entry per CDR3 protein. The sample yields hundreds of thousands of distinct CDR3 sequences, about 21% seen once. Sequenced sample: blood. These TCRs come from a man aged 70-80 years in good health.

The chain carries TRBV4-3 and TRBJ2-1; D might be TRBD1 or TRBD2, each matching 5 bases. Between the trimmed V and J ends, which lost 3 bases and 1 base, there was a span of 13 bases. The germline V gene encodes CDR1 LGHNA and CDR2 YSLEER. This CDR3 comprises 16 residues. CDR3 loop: CASSHIGTESYNEQFF. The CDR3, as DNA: TGCGCCAGCAGCCACATTGGGACCGAATCCTACAATGAGCAGTTCTTC.

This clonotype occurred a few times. CDR3 residues: CASSPPGRGNTIYF. The CDR3 nucleotides read TGTGCCAGCTCACCACCGGGGAGAGGAAACACCATATATTTT. The genes are TRBV18 and TRBJ1-3; no clear D gene. The germline CDR1 and CDR2 sequences are KGHSH and LQKENI. This CDR3 has 14 residues. Trimming stripped 0 bases from V and 4 bases from J, with 7 bases between.

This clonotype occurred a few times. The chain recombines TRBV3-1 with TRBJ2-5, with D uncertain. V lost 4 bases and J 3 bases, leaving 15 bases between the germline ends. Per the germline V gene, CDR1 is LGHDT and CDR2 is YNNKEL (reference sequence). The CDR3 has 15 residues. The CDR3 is CASSPNAQPKETQYF. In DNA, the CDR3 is TGTGCCAGCAGCCCCAACGCGCAACCAAAAGAGACCCAGTACTTC.

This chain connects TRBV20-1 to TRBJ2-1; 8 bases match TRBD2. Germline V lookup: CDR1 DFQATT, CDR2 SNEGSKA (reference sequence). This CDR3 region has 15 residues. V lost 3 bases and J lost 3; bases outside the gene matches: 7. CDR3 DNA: TGCAGTGCTAGCTGGGCGGGAGGCTTCTACAATGAGCAGTTCTTC. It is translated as CSASWAGGFYNEQFF.

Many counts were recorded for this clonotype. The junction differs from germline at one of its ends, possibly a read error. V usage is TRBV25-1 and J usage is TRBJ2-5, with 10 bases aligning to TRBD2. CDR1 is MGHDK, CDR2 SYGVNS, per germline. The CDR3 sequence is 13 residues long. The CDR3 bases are TGTGCCAGCAGTGAACTAGCGGGGGAGAGCCAGTACTTC. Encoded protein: CASSELAGESQYF.